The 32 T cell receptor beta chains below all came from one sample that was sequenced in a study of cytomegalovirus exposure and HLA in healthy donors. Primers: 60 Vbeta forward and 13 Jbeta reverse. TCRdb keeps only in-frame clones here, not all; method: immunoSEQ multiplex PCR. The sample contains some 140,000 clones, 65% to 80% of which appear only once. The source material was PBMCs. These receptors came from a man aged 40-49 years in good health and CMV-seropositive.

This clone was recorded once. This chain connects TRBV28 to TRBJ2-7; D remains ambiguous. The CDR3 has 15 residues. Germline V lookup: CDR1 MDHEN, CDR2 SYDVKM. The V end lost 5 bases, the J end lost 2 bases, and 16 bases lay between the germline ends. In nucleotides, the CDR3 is TGTGCCAGCAGTCCCCCGTGGCAGGTTCCCTACGAGCAGTACTTC. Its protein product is CASSPPWQVPYEQYF.

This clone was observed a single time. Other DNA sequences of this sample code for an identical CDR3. Written as DNA, the CDR3 is TGTGCCAGCAGAGCCGGGACTTTGAATGAGCAGTTCTTC. It yields the protein CASRAGTLNEQFF. V gene TRBV2 combines with J gene TRBJ2-1; D is possibly TRBD2 (6 bases). This CDR3 region has 13 residues. CDR1 and CDR2 from the germline V gene are SNHLY and FYNNEI. V lost 6 bases to trimming and J lost 7 bases, with 13 bases between them. Full variable domain (outside the CDR3, taken from reference TRBV2 and TRBJ2-1): EPEVTQTPSHQVTQMGQEVILRCVPISNHLYFYWYRQILGQKVEFLVSFYNNEISEKSEIFDDQFSVERPDGSNFTLKIRSTKLEDSAMYFCASRAGTLNEQFFGPGTRLTVL.

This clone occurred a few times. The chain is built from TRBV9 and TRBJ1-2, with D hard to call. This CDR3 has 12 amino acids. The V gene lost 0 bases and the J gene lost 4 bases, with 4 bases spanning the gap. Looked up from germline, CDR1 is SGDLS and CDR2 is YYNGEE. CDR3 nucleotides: TGTGCCAGCAGCGTAGCGGGCTATGGCTACACCTTC. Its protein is CASSVAGYGYTF.

The CDR3 sequence: CSVAGSNTEAFF. The DNA of the CDR3 is TGCAGCGTCGCAGGGTCGAACACTGAAGCTTTCTTT. This chain links TRBV29-1 with TRBJ1-1; a weak D match, TRBD1 (5 bases). The V end was cut by 6 bases, the J end by 1 base, with 9 bases between. Looked up from germline, CDR1 is SQVTM and CDR2 is ANQGSEA. The CDR3 has 12 residues.

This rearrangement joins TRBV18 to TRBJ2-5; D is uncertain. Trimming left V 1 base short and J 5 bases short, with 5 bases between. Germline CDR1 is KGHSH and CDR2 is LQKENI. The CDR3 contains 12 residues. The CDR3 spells CASSPRLETQYF. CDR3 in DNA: TGTGCCAGCTCACCACGACTCGAGACCCAGTACTTC.

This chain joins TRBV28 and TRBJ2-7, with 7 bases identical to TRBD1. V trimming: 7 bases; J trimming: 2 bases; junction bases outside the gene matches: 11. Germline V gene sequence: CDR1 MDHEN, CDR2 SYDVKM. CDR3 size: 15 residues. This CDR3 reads CASTQLQGVAYEQYF. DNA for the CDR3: TGTGCCAGCACCCAACTGCAGGGGGTAGCCTACGAGCAGTACTTC.

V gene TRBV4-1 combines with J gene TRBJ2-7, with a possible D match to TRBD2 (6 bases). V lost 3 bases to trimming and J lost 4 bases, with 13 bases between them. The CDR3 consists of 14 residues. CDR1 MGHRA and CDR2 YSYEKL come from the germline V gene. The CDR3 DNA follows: TGCGCCAGCAGCCAGGGACCTGCGGGGTACGAGCAGTACTTC. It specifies CASSQGPAGYEQYF.

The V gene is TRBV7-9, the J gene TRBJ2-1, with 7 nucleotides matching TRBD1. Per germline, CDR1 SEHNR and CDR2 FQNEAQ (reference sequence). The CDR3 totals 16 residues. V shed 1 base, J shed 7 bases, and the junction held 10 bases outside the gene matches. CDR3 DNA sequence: TGTGCCAGCAGCTTAGGGTTCCCAGGGGGTGAAAATGAGCAGTTCTTC. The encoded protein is CASSLGFPGGENEQFF. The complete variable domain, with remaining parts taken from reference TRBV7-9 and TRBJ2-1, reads DTGVSQNPRHKITKRGQNVTFRCDPISEHNRLYWYRQTLGQGPEFLTYFQNEAQLEKSRLLSDRFSAERPKGSFSTLEIQRTEQGDSAMYLCASSLGFPGGENEQFFGPGTRLTVL.

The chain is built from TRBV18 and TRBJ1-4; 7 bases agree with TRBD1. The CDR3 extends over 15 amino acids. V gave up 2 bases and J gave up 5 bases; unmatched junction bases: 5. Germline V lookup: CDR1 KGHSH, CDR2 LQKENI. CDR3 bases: TGTGCCAGCTCACCAGGGTTGGACAGGAATGAAAAACTGTTTTTT. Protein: CASSPGLDRNEKLFF.

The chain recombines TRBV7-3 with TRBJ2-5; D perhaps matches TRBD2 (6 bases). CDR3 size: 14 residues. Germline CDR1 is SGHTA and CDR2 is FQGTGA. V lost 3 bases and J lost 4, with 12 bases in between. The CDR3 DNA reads TGTGCCAGCAGCTTTGGAGGGGTGGGAGAGACCCAGTACTTC. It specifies CASSFGGVGETQYF.

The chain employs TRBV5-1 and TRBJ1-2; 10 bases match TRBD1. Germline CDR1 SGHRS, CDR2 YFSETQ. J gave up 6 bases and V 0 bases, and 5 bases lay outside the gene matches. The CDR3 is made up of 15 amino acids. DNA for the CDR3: TGCGCCAGCAGCTTGGAGGACAGGGGGGCGGATGGCTACACCTTC. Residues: CASSLEDRGADGYTF.

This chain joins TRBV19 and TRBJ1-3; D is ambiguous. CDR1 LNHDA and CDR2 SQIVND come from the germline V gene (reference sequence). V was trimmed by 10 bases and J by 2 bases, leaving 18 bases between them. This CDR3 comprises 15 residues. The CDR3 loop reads CATSNTGDAGNTIYF. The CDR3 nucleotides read TGTGCCACCTCGAACACGGGAGACGCTGGAAACACCATATATTTT.

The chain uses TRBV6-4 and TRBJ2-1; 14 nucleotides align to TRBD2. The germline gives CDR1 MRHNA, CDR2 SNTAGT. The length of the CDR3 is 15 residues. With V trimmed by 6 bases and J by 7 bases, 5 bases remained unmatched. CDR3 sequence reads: CASRKTSGRANEQFF. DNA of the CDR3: TGTGCCAGCAGGAAGACTAGCGGGAGGGCAAATGAGCAGTTCTTC.

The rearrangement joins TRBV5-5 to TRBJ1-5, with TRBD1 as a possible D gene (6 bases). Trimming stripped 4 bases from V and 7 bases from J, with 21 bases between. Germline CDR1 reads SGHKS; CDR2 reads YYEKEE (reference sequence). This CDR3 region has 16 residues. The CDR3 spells CASSPDFAQGSQPQHF. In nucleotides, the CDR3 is TGTGCCAGCAGCCCCGACTTTGCACAGGGATCGCAGCCCCAGCATTTT.

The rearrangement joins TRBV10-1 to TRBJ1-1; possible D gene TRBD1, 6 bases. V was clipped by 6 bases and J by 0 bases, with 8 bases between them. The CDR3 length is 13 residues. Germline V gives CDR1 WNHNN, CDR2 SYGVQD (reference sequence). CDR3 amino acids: CASRDSMNTEAFF. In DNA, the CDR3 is TGCGCCAGCAGGGACAGCATGAACACTGAAGCTTTCTTT.

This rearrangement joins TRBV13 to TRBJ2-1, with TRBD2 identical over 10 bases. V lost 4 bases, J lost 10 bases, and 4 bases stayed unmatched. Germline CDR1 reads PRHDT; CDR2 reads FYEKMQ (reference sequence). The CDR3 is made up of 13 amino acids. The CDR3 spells CASSSGLAVEQFF. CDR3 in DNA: TGTGCCAGCAGCTCCGGACTAGCGGTAGAGCAGTTCTTC.

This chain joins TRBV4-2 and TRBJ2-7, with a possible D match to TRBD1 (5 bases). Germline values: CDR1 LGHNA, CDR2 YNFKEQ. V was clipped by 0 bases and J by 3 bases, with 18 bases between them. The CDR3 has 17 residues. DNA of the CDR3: TGTGCCAGCAGCCAAGATTATGAGACAGATAAAGACTACGAGCAGTACTTC. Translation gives CASSQDYETDKDYEQYF.

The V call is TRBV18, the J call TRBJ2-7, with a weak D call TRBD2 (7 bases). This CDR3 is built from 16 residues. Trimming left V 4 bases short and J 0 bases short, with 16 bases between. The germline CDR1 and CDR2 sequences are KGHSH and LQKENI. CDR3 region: CASSLRGGSHSYEQYF. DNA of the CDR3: TGTGCCAGCTCACTGAGGGGGGGTTCCCACTCCTACGAGCAGTACTTC.

CDR3 sequence: CASSFPGQLAKNIQYF. The CDR3 nucleotides read TGTGCCAGCAGCTTCCCTGGACAGCTAGCCAAAAACATTCAGTACTTC. V gene TRBV5-5 combines with J gene TRBJ2-4; tentative D call: TRBD1 (6 bases). Germline CDR1 is SGHKS and CDR2 is YYEKEE (reference sequence). Trimming stripped 2 bases from V and 0 bases from J, with 12 bases between. The CDR3 is made up of 16 amino acids. The variable domain in full, with the rest retrieved from reference TRBV5-5 and TRBJ2-4, is DAGVTQSPTHLIKTRGQQVTLRCSPISGHKSVSWYQQVLGQGPQFIFQYYEKEERGRGNFPDRFSARQFPNYSSELNVNALLLGDSALYLCASSFPGQLAKNIQYFGAGTRLSVL.

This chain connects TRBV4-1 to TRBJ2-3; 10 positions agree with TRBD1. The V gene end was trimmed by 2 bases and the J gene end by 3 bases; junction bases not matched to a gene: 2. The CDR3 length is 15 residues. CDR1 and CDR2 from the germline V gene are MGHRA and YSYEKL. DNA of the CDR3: TGCGCCAGCAGCCAACAGGGACAGGGGACAGATACGCAGTATTTT. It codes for CASSQQGQGTDTQYF.

CDR3 nucleotide sequence: TGTGCCAGCAGCCCCTTCCGGGAGTACTCCTACGAGCAGTACTTC. Residues: CASSPFREYSYEQYF. The chain recombines TRBV7-9 with TRBJ2-7, with D maybe TRBD2 (6 bases). The germline V gene has CDR1 SEHNR and CDR2 FQNEAQ (reference sequence). This CDR3 region has 15 residues. Trimming cost V 5 bases and J 0 bases, with 14 bases left between them.

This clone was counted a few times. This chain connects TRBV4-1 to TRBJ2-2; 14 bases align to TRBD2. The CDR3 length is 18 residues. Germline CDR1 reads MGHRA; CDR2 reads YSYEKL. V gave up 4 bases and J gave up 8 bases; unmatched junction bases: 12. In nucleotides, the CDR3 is TGCGCCAGCAGCCCTCTTTCCGGGACTAGCGGGAGAGGAGGGGAGCTGTTTTTT. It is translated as CASSPLSGTSGRGGELFF.

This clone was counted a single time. The CDR3 loop is CASTPPGSSSTQYF. CDR3 sequence (DNA): TGTGCCAGCACCCCCCCTGGATCTAGCAGTACGCAGTATTTT. This rearrangement joins TRBV28 to TRBJ2-3; D may be TRBD2 (5 bases). The CDR3 runs 14 residues. V was clipped by 7 bases and J by 8 bases, with 19 bases between them. Germline V gene data show CDR1 as MDHEN and CDR2 as SYDVKM.

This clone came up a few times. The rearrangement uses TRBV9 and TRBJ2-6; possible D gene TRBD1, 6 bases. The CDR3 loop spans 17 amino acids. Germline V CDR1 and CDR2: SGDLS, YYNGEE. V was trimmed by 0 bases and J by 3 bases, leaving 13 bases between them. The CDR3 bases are TGTGCCAGCAGCGTAGAAGGGACAAGGTATGGGGCCAACGTCCTGACTTTC. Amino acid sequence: CASSVEGTRYGANVLTF.

CDR3 sequence (DNA): TGTGCCAGCAGTGAAGCCCACCGCGGGACTAGCGGGACGAACACCGGGGAGCTGTTTTTT. This codes for CASSEAHRGTSGTNTGELFF. This chain uses TRBV6-1 with TRBJ2-2, with 13 bases identical to TRBD2. The CDR3 has 20 amino acids. Germline CDR1 MNHNS, CDR2 SASEGT. Losses at the gene ends were 0 bases for V and 0 bases for J; bases not matched to a gene: 7.

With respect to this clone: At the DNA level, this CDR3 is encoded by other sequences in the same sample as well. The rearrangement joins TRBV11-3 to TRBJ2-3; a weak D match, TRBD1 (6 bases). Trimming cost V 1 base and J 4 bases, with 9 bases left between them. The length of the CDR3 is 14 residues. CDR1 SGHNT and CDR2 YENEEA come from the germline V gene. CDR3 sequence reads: CASSLGRGSDTQYF. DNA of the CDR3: TGTGCCAGCAGCTTAGGCAGGGGTTCAGATACGCAGTATTTT.

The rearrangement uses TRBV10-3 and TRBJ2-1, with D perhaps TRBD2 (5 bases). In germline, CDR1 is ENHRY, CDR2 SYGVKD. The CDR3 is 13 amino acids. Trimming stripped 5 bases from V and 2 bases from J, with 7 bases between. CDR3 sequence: CAISLAPYNEQFF. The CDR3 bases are TGTGCCATCAGTTTAGCGCCCTACAATGAGCAGTTCTTC.

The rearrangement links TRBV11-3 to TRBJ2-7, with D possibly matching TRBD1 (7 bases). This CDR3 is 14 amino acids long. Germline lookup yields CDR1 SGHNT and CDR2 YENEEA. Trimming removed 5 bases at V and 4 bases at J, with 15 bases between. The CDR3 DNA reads TGTGCCAGCAGCCGCGGGGCAGGGGGGTACGAGCAGTACTTC. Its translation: CASSRGAGGYEQYF.

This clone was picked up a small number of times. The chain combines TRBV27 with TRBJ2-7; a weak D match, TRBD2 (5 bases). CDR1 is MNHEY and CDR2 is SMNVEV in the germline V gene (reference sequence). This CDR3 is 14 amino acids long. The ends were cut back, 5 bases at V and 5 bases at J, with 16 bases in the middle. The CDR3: CASSPRTWGDEQYF. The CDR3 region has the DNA TGTGCCAGCAGTCCGCGGACCTGGGGAGACGAGCAGTACTTC.

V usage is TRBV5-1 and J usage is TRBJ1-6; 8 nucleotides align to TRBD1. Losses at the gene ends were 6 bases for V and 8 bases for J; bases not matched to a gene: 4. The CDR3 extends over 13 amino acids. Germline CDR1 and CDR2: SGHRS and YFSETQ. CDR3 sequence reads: CASNLQGDSPLHF. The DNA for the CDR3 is TGCGCCAGCAACTTACAGGGGGATTCACCCCTCCACTTT.

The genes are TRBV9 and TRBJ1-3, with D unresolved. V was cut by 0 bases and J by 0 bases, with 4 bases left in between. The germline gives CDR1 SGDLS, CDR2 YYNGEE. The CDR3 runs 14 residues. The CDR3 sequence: CASSVASSGNTIYF. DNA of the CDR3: TGTGCCAGCAGCGTAGCTAGCTCTGGAAACACCATATATTTT.

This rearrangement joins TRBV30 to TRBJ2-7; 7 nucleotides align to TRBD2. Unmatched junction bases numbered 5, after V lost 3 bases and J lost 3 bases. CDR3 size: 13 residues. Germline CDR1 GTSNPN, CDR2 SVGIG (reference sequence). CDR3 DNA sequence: TGTGCCTGGAGCGCCAGGGAGGGCTACGAGCAGTACTTC. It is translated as CAWSAREGYEQYF.